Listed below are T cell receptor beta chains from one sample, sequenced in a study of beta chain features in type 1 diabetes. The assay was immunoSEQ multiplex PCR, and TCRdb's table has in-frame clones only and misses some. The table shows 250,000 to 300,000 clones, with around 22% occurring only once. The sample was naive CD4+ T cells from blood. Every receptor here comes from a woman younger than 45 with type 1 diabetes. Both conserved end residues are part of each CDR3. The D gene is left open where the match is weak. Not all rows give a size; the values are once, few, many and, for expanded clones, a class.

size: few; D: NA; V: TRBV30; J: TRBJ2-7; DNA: TGTGCCTGGAAGGTAAAGGCGGGCGAGCAGTACTTC; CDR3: CAWKVKAGEQYF
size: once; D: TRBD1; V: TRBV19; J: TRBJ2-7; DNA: TGTGCCACCAAAAGCGTGGGGACAGCCTACGAGCAGTACTTC; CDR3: CATKSVGTAYEQYF
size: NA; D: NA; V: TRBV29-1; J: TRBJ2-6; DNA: TGCAGCGTTTCGGCAGGCAGCTCTGGGGCCAACGTCCTGACTTTC; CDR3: CSVSAGSSGANVLTF
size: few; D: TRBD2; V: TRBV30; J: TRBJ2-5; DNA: TGTGCCTGGAGAACAAAACTAGCGGGACAAGAGACCCAGTACTTC; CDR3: CAWRTKLAGQETQYF
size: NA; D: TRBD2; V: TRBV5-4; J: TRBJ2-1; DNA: TGTGCCAGCAGCTTGGGCGCCGGGGGGGATGAGCAGTTCTTC; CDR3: CASSLGAGGDEQFF
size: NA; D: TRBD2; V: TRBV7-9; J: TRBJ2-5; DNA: TGTGCCAGCAGGCCTAGCGGAGGGCAGGAGACCCAGTACTTC; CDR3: CASRPSGGQETQYF
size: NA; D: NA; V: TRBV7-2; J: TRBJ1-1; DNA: TGTGCCAGCAGCTTAGGTCCTGACACTGAAGCTTTCTTT; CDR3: CASSLGPDTEAFF
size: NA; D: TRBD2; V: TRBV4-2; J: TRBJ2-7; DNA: TGTGCCAGCAGCCAAACGACTAGCGGGAGGTACGAGCAGTACTTC; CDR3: CASSQTTSGRYEQYF
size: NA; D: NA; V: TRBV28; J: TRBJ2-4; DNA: TGTGCCAGCAGTTTATCAGGGTCCAAAAACATTCAGTACTTC; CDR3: CASSLSGSKNIQYF
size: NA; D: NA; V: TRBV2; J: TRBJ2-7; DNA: TGTGCCAGCAGTGAATATCAGCGGCAGTACTTC; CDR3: CASSEYQRQYF
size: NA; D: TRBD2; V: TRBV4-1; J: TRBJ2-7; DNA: TGCGCCAGCAGCCCGTCGGGACTAGCGGCGTACGAGCAGTACTTC; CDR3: CASSPSGLAAYEQYF
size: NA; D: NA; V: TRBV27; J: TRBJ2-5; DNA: TGTGCCAGCAGTTTATCCTACAGGACCCAAGAGACCCAGTACTTC; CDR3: CASSLSYRTQETQYF
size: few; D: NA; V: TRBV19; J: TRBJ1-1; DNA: TGTGCCAGTAGTTCGCAGGGAGGCACTGAAGCTTTCTTT; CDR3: CASSSQGGTEAFF
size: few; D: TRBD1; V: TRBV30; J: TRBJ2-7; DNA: TGTGCCTGGAGTGTACGTTGGGCAGGGGGATACGAGCAGTACTTC; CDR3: CAWSVRWAGGYEQYF
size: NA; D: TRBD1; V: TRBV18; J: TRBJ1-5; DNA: TGTGCCAGCTCACCCGGCCAGGACAGGGAACACCAGCATTTT; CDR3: CASSPGQDREHQHF
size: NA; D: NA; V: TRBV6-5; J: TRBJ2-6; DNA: TGTGCCAGCAGTTACCGGGGTGCTGGGGCCAACGTCCTGACTTTC; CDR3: CASSYRGAGANVLTF
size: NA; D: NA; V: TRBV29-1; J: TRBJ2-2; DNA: TGCAGCGCTTCAGGGGACACCGGGGAGCTGTTTTTT; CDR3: CSASGDTGELFF
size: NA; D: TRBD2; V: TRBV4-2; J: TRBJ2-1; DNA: TGTGCCAGCAGCCAACGGACTAGCGGGACCTCCTACAATGAGCAGTTCTTC; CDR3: CASSQRTSGTSYNEQFF
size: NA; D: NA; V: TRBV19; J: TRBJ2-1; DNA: TGTGCCAGTAGTCCAGTAGGGGTCTACAATGAGCAGTTCTTC; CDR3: CASSPVGVYNEQFF
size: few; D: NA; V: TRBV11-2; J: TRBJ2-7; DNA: TGTGCCAGCAGCCCACCCGGGAGAGTCTACGAGCAGTACTTC; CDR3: CASSPPGRVYEQYF
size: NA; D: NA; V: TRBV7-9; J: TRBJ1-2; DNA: TGTGCCAGCAGCTTACAGGGTGGCTACACCTTC; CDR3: CASSLQGGYTF
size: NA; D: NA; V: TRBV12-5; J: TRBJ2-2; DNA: TGTGCTAGTGGTATTTGGGGGGACACCGGGGAGCTGTTTTTT; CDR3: CASGIWGDTGELFF
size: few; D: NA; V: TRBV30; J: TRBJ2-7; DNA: TGTGCCTGGACCTCCTCAGGGTTCGAGCAGTACTTC; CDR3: CAWTSSGFEQYF
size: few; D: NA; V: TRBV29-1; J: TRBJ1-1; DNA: TGCAGCGTTGACGGTCTCGCTGAAGCTTTCTTT; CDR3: CSVDGLAEAFF
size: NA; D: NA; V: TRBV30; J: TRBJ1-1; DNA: TGTGCCTGGAGTGCCCTCTTCGGACAGTCGAACACTGAAGCTTTCTTT; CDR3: CAWSALFGQSNTEAFF
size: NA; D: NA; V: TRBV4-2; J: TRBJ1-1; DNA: TGTGCCAGCAGCCAAGCCAGGGACACTGAAGCTTTCTTT; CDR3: CASSQARDTEAFF
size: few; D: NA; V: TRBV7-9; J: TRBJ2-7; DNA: TGTGCCAGCGATTCAAGCGGCGACTCCTACGAGCAGTACTTC; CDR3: CASDSSGDSYEQYF
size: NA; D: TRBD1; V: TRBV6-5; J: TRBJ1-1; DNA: TGTGCCAGCAGTTACACGGGACAGGTACAGGGTCTGATCTTT; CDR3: CASSYTGQVQGLIF
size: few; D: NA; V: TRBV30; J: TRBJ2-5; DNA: TGTGCCTCCGGTCCAACAGCCTTTCAAGAGACCCAGTACTTC; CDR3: CASGPTAFQETQYF
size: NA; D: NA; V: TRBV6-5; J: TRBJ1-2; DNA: TGTGCCAGCAGTTTTACACCTAACTATGGCTACACCTTC; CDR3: CASSFTPNYGYTF
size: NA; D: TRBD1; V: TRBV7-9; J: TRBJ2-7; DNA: TGTGCCAGCAGCCCCCCGTGGGACAGCCAAAGCCGATCCTACGAGCAGTACTTC; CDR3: CASSPPWDSQSRSYEQYF
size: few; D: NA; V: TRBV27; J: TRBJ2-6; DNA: TGTGCCACCGCGACAGGCTCTGGGGCCAACGTCCTGACTTTC; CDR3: CATATGSGANVLTF
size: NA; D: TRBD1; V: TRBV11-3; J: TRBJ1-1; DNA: TGTGCCAGCAGCTTAGCCGGACAGGGGAGCACTGAAGCTTTCTTT; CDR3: CASSLAGQGSTEAFF
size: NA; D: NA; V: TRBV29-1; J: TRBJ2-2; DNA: TGCAGCGTTGGGTACAGGTCTGGCGGGGAGCTGTTTTTT; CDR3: CSVGYRSGGELFF
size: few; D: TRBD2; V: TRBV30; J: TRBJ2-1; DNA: TGTGCGCGGGGGGGACCCTCCTCCTACAATGAGCAGTTCTTC; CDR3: CARGGPSSYNEQFF
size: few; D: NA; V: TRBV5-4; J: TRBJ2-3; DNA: TGTGCCAGCAGCCCGGCGGGGGCGCGGACAGATACGCAGTATTTT; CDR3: CASSPAGARTDTQYF
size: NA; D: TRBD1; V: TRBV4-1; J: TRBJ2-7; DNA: TGCGCCAGCAGCCAAAGGGACAGGGGGAACTACGAGCAGTACTTC; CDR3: CASSQRDRGNYEQYF